These T cell receptor beta chains were read from a single sample in a study of blood T cells in healthy people across ages. TCRdb itself ran the 5' RACE reads through MiXCR, one entry per CDR3 protein. The sample contains roughly 1,500,000 distinct CDR3 sequences, roughly 32% of which appear only once. The source material was blood. All receptors come from a woman under 40 in good health. The CDR3 runs from the conserved cysteine through the conserved F or W. The order of the fields is V gene, D gene, J gene, clone size, CDR3 DNA, CDR3 protein. A D gene is named only where the DNA matches it firmly. Clone size is shown for a subset of rows, as once, few, many or a class of expanded clone.

v_call: TRBV5-6; d_call: .; j_call: TRBJ1-2; clone_size: .; cdr3_nt: TGTGCCAGCAGCTTGGCGCGGACTTGGAACTATGGCTACACCTTC; cdr3_aa: CASSLARTWNYGYTF
v_call: TRBV20-1; d_call: .; j_call: TRBJ2-7; clone_size: .; cdr3_nt: TGCAGTGCTAGGAAAGAAATAGAGGGGGAGCAGTACTTC; cdr3_aa: CSARKEIEGEQYF
v_call: TRBV12-3/TRBV12-4; d_call: TRBD1; j_call: TRBJ1-1; clone_size: few; cdr3_nt: TGTGCCAGCAGTTGGGGACAGGGGAAGTTCACTGAAGCTTTCTTT; cdr3_aa: CASSWGQGKFTEAFF
v_call: TRBV4-2; d_call: TRBD2; j_call: TRBJ2-5; clone_size: .; cdr3_nt: TGTGCCAGCAGCCAAGACACTGGGGGGACTAGCGGGAAAGAGACCCAGTACTTC; cdr3_aa: CASSQDTGGTSGKETQYF
v_call: TRBV28; d_call: .; j_call: TRBJ1-5; clone_size: .; cdr3_nt: TGTGCCGGCAGGGTACAGGAATATAGCAATCAGCCCCAGCATTTT; cdr3_aa: CAGRVQEYSNQPQHF
v_call: TRBV9; d_call: .; j_call: TRBJ2-3; clone_size: few; cdr3_nt: TGTGCCAGCACCCAATCGATGGGGCCCACAGATACGCAGTATTTT; cdr3_aa: CASTQSMGPTDTQYF
v_call: TRBV11-2; d_call: .; j_call: TRBJ2-2; clone_size: .; cdr3_nt: TGTGCCAGCAGCTTCTTACAGGGTACCGGGGAGCTGTTTTTT; cdr3_aa: CASSFLQGTGELFF
v_call: TRBV12-3/TRBV12-4; d_call: TRBD2; j_call: TRBJ2-2; clone_size: .; cdr3_nt: TGTGCCAGCAGTTTTCCACGGGAGGGCACCGGGGAGCTGTTTTTT; cdr3_aa: CASSFPREGTGELFF
v_call: TRBV29-1; d_call: TRBD2; j_call: TRBJ2-3; clone_size: .; cdr3_nt: TGCAGCGTTGTCCGCGGGGGGATCTCAGATACGCAGTATTTT; cdr3_aa: CSVVRGGISDTQYF
v_call: TRBV15; d_call: .; j_call: TRBJ2-7; clone_size: few; cdr3_nt: TGTGCCACCAGCAGAGAGGCTTGCGGGGTAGTTCGCGAGCAGTACTTC; cdr3_aa: CATSREACGVVREQYF
v_call: TRBV28; d_call: TRBD1; j_call: TRBJ2-7; clone_size: .; cdr3_nt: TGTGCCAGCAGTTTGAGGGTTTGGACAGGGGACTACGAGCAGTACTTC; cdr3_aa: CASSLRVWTGDYEQYF
v_call: TRBV4-1; d_call: TRBD2; j_call: TRBJ2-3; clone_size: many; cdr3_nt: TGCGCCAGCAGCCGATCCGGGACTACCGTACGTACAGATACGCAGTATTTT; cdr3_aa: CASSRSGTTVRTDTQYF
v_call: TRBV27; d_call: .; j_call: TRBJ1-2; clone_size: .; cdr3_nt: TGTACCAGCAGTTCAAGGACGGGACCGTATGGCTACACCTTC; cdr3_aa: CTSSSRTGPYGYTF
v_call: TRBV6-5; d_call: .; j_call: TRBJ2-5; clone_size: .; cdr3_nt: TGTGCCAGCTGGGGAGGAGAGACCCAGTACTTC; cdr3_aa: CASWGGETQYF
v_call: TRBV4-1; d_call: TRBD2; j_call: TRBJ2-3; clone_size: many; cdr3_nt: TGCGCCAGCAGCCAAGACCTGCCAAGCGGGGCCTCCATAGTTACGCAGTATTTT; cdr3_aa: CASSQDLPSGASIVTQYF
v_call: TRBV9; d_call: .; j_call: TRBJ1-2; clone_size: few; cdr3_nt: TGTGCCAGCAGCGCGAGGGGGGGGAACTATGGCTACACCTTC; cdr3_aa: CASSARGGNYGYTF
v_call: TRBV3-1; d_call: .; j_call: TRBJ1-6; clone_size: .; cdr3_nt: TGTGCCAGCAGCCAGGGCGGGGCTGGGGGAAATTCACCCCTCCACTTT; cdr3_aa: CASSQGGAGGNSPLHF
v_call: TRBV7-9; d_call: TRBD1; j_call: TRBJ1-2; clone_size: many; cdr3_nt: TGTGCCAGCAGTCAACAGGCCGGGACAGGGGGCTATGGCTACACCTTC; cdr3_aa: CASSQQAGTGGYGYTF
v_call: TRBV29-1; d_call: TRBD2; j_call: TRBJ2-1; clone_size: few; cdr3_nt: TGCAGCGGGGTTCTAGCGGGAGGGTATCAAGAGACCCAGTTCTTC; cdr3_aa: CSGVLAGGYQETQFF
v_call: TRBV28; d_call: .; j_call: TRBJ2-1; clone_size: few; cdr3_nt: TGTGCCAGCAGTTTGCGGGGGCGTCACAATGAGCAGTTCTTC; cdr3_aa: CASSLRGRHNEQFF
v_call: TRBV20-1; d_call: TRBD2; j_call: TRBJ2-7; clone_size: few; cdr3_nt: TGTAGTGCTAGAACAAAGGGAGCGGGACTTATCTACGAGCAGTACTTC; cdr3_aa: CSARTKGAGLIYEQYF
v_call: TRBV7-9; d_call: .; j_call: TRBJ1-1; clone_size: few; cdr3_nt: TGTGCCAGCAGCCCTTCTACAGGGTACTCGGCTGAAGCTTTCTTT; cdr3_aa: CASSPSTGYSAEAFF
v_call: TRBV20-1; d_call: TRBD1; j_call: TRBJ2-7; clone_size: .; cdr3_nt: TGCAGTGCTCTTGGACAGGTCTACGAGCAGTACTTC; cdr3_aa: CSALGQVYEQYF
v_call: TRBV7-2; d_call: .; j_call: TRBJ1-2; clone_size: few; cdr3_nt: TGTGCCAGCAGGGAGAGACCACCTTTAGACTATGGCTACACCTTC; cdr3_aa: CASRERPPLDYGYTF
v_call: TRBV3-1; d_call: TRBD1; j_call: TRBJ1-4; clone_size: .; cdr3_nt: TGTGCCAGCAGCCAATCCGGGACAGGGTTCGAAAAACTGTTTTTT; cdr3_aa: CASSQSGTGFEKLFF
v_call: TRBV20-1; d_call: .; j_call: TRBJ2-1; clone_size: .; cdr3_nt: TGCAGTGCTAGAGAAAAGAGGTCCCTTGAGCAGTTCTTC; cdr3_aa: CSAREKRSLEQFF
v_call: TRBV12-3/TRBV12-4; d_call: .; j_call: TRBJ1-2; clone_size: .; cdr3_nt: TGTGCCAGCAGTTTATTGGGAGGGAGCTATGGCTACACCTTC; cdr3_aa: CASSLLGGSYGYTF
v_call: TRBV7-2; d_call: TRBD2; j_call: TRBJ2-7; clone_size: .; cdr3_nt: TGTGCCAGCAGCTTAGCATCTGCAGGGAGGGACGAGCAGTACTTC; cdr3_aa: CASSLASAGRDEQYF
v_call: TRBV7-6; d_call: .; j_call: TRBJ2-3; clone_size: many; cdr3_nt: TGTGCCAGCAGTTCGACCGGGACTTACACAGATACGCAGTATTTT; cdr3_aa: CASSSTGTYTDTQYF
v_call: TRBV9; d_call: TRBD2; j_call: TRBJ2-3; clone_size: few; cdr3_nt: TGTGCCAGCAGCGGGGGGGGACCAAGGGCTTTTGGGGATACGCAGTATTTT; cdr3_aa: CASSGGGPRAFGDTQYF
v_call: TRBV10-3; d_call: .; j_call: TRBJ2-1; clone_size: many; cdr3_nt: TGTGCCATCAGTGAAAGCGGAGCCTTCAATGAGCAGTTCTTC; cdr3_aa: CAISESGAFNEQFF
v_call: TRBV24-1; d_call: .; j_call: TRBJ2-7; clone_size: few; cdr3_nt: TGTGCCACCAGTGATCGTTCTGCGGGCTCCTACGAGCAGTACTTC; cdr3_aa: CATSDRSAGSYEQYF